Described below is a single T cell receptor beta chain sequence and its context. Its matching antigen is unknown. This sample was taken from a study of T cells expressing NK-cell markers. Points from the study as a whole: The same clonotypes also predominated in the CD3+CD56-NKG2C+ fraction of a handful of donors.

TCRdb reworked the 5' RACE reads into one entry per CDR3 protein, no DNA. Reported are about 150,000 distinct CDR3 sequences; the ten largest clones contain 30% to 45%. This CDR3 is built from 12 residues. The chain couples TRBV12-3 or TRBV12-4 to TRBJ1-1; TCRdb indicates TRBD1, and absent DNA this call remains unverified. Sequenced material: blood T cells: a sorted CD56 or NKG2C T cell subset, CD4+ or CD8+ T cells, or bulk PBMC T cells (not recorded which). The clonotype was recovered from a woman aged 45 to 65 in good health. The CDR3 is CASSLSGTEAFF.